This TCR beta chain was sequenced for a study of T cell changes during pregnancy in multiple sclerosis. The CDR3 extends over 15 amino acids. CDR1 is SGHTA and CDR2 is FQGNSA in the germline V gene. V was shortened by 1 base and J by 5 bases, with 14 bases between the two germline ends. This clone was seen only once. Data came from immunoSEQ multiplex PCR; TCRdb stores just in-frame clones and leaves some out. The sample gives about 43,000 clones, under 95% of which show up once; approximately 1.4% is in the top ten. This TCR was recovered from a female donor with multiple sclerosis, enrolled in a pregnancy study. The sequenced sample was PBMCs (not recorded whether the cells were cultured). The rearrangement links TRBV7-2 to TRBJ1-2; D uncertain. CDR3 coding DNA: TGTGCCAGCAGCTTAGGGGCGGCCCTGAGGTATGGCTACACCTTC. Its translation: CASSLGAALRYGYTF.